This T cell receptor (beta chain) comes out of a study of T cell repertoires in ileal Crohn's disease. Specified time point: neoterminal ileum biopsy at postoperative endoscopy, about 6 months after surgery. J lost 4 bases, V lost 4 bases, and 8 bases had no gene match. Germline CDR1 is MGHRA and CDR2 is YSYEKL. The CDR3 runs 16 residues. Generated by immunoSEQ multiplex PCR, the TCRdb table keeps only in-frame clones and is missing some. This table holds about 13,000 clones, over 75% found once. The sequenced sample was ileal tissue. The J gene is TRBJ2-1, the V gene TRBV4-1, with TRBD2 matching 9 bases. The receptor was derived from an adult with Crohn's disease. CDR3 in DNA: TGCGCCAGCAGCCCTTCTCGGGGACTAGCATACAATGAGCAGTTCTTC. It codes for CASSPSRGLAYNEQFF.